This passage covers 29 T cell receptor beta chains from one sample sequenced in a study of T cell responses to AZD1222 COVID-19 vaccine. Sequencing was performed with immunoSEQ multiplex PCR; in TCRdb, only in-frame clones are kept and a portion is missing. Here the sample spans under 200,000 clones, about 91% being singletons. The material was peripheral blood, obtained on day 0 of AZD1222 vaccination. These receptors were collected from an adult in good health.

This chain joins TRBV6-1 and TRBJ1-5; D is uncertain. The germline V gene has CDR1 MNHNS and CDR2 SASEGT. The CDR3 has 14 amino acids. Trimming took 5 bases from V and 0 from J, leaving 8 bases between them. The CDR3 coding sequence is TGTGCCAGCAGTCCCGCAGTTAGCAATCAGCCCCAGCATTTT. This encodes CASSPAVSNQPQHF.

The chain carries TRBV18 and TRBJ1-1, with D uncertain. The V end was cut by 0 bases, the J end by 4 bases, with 9 bases between. The CDR3 is 14 residues long. Germline V gives CDR1 KGHSH, CDR2 LQKENI. The CDR3 sequence: CASSPPSLGTEAFF. Written as DNA, the CDR3 is TGTGCCAGCTCACCACCAAGCCTCGGCACTGAAGCTTTCTTT.

The V call is TRBV2, the J call TRBJ1-4; 9 positions match TRBD1. The V and J ends lost 5 bases and 8 bases, in that order; junction bases with no gene match: 9. The CDR3 spans 15 residues. Germline V gene sequence: CDR1 SNHLY, CDR2 FYNNEI. CDR3 amino acids: CASSPGQGVREKLFF. The CDR3 nucleotides read TGTGCCAGCAGTCCGGGACAGGGAGTTAGGGAAAAACTGTTTTTT.

The chain uses TRBV28 and TRBJ1-2, with 10 nucleotides matching TRBD1. Germline lookup yields CDR1 MDHEN and CDR2 SYDVKM. The junction had 5 bases not matched to a gene; V was cut back by 11 bases and J by 2 bases. This CDR3 has 13 amino acids. DNA of the CDR3: TGTGCCTGCATGGGACAGGGGAACTATGGCTACACCTTC. This translates into CACMGQGNYGYTF.

The genes are TRBV7-6 and TRBJ2-7, with TRBD1 identical over 7 bases. This CDR3 contains 15 residues. Germline CDR1 SGHVS, CDR2 FNYEAQ. Germline trimming cut 5 bases from V and 2 bases from J; bases unmatched to any gene: 9. The CDR3 reads CASSRQGTGTYEQYF. The CDR3, as DNA: TGTGCCAGCAGCCGACAGGGAACAGGTACCTACGAGCAGTACTTC.

The V call is TRBV5-5, the J call TRBJ2-1, with 11 nucleotides matching TRBD1. Per germline, CDR1 SGHKS and CDR2 YYEKEE (reference sequence). Trimming at V came to 4 bases and at J to 8 bases, leaving 8 bases not matched to a gene. The CDR3 spans 15 residues. The CDR3 DNA sequence: TGTGCCAGCAGCAGGGGACAGGGGGTCTGGGATGAGCAGTTCTTC. Its protein product is CASSRGQGVWDEQFF.

The rearrangement uses TRBV7-9 and TRBJ1-5, with D possibly being TRBD1 (5 bases). CDR1 and CDR2 (germline): SEHNR, FQNEAQ (reference sequence). There are 13 residues in the CDR3. V lost 5 bases to trimming and J lost 1 base, with 6 bases between them. The CDR3 protein is CASSKGSNQPQHF. The CDR3 DNA reads as TGTGCCAGCAGCAAGGGGAGCAATCAGCCCCAGCATTTT.

This chain links TRBV30 with TRBJ1-5; D is undetermined. This CDR3 comprises 14 residues. The germline CDR1 and CDR2 sequences are GTSNPN and SVGIG (reference sequence). V lost 0 bases, J lost 9 bases, and 15 bases lay in between. CDR3 in DNA: TGTGCCTGGAGTGTACTCATGGGCAGGCGGCCCCAGCATTTT. It specifies CAWSVLMGRRPQHF.

In its sample, this clone was seen once. The chain employs TRBV28 and TRBJ1-5; 10 bases agree with TRBD1. Germline CDR1 MDHEN, CDR2 SYDVKM. The CDR3 contains 17 residues. V lost 3 bases to trimming and J lost 4 bases; unmatched junction nucleotides: 9. DNA for the CDR3: TGTGCCAGCAGTTTTGGTCTAGGGACAGGGGTTAATCAGCCCCAGCATTTT. It codes for CASSFGLGTGVNQPQHF.

The genes are TRBV4-1 and TRBJ1-6; D is perhaps TRBD1 (5 bases). The CDR3 runs 17 residues. Trimming took off 0 bases at V and 6 bases at J, with 15 bases between the two ends. The germline CDR1 and CDR2 sequences are MGHRA and YSYEKL. The CDR3 DNA reads TGCGCCAGCAGCCAAGATTGGGACCAGGGCACTAATTCACCCCTCCACTTT. It codes for CASSQDWDQGTNSPLHF.

This chain joins TRBV12-5 and TRBJ1-6; 12 nucleotides line up with TRBD1. J lost 6 bases, V lost 5 bases, and 8 bases had no gene match. There are 17 residues in the CDR3. Germline V lookup: CDR1 LGHNT, CDR2 FRNRAP. CDR3 loop: CASGTRDRGRGNSPLHF. CDR3 nucleotide sequence: TGTGCTAGTGGTACCAGGGACAGGGGGCGCGGTAATTCACCCCTCCACTTT.

V usage is TRBV5-1 and J usage is TRBJ2-1; 7 positions match TRBD1. CDR1 is SGHRS and CDR2 is YFSETQ in the germline V gene. The CDR3 sequence is 18 residues long. V shed 0 bases, J shed 4 bases, and the junction held 13 bases outside the gene matches. The CDR3 DNA reads TGCGCCAGCAGCTTGGATCGTTTGGGGGACAGTGCATACAATGAGCAGTTCTTC. Translated: CASSLDRLGDSAYNEQFF.

The genes are TRBV2 and TRBJ2-1, with 10 nucleotides matching TRBD1. CDR1 is SNHLY and CDR2 is FYNNEI in the germline V gene. This CDR3 comprises 18 residues. Losses at the gene ends were 6 bases for V and 4 bases for J; bases not matched to a gene: 15. The CDR3 reads CASRWRQGAISFYNEQFF. The CDR3 DNA sequence: TGTGCCAGCAGATGGAGACAGGGGGCTATATCTTTTTACAATGAGCAGTTCTTC.

V is TRBV6-2 or TRBV6-3 and J is TRBJ1-6; D is unresolved. This CDR3 comprises 15 residues. The germline CDR1 and CDR2 sequences are MNHEY and SVGEGT. V lost 0 bases and J 4 bases, leaving 7 bases between the germline ends. CDR3: CASSYSKGYNSPLHF. As DNA, the CDR3 is TGTGCCAGCAGTTACTCGAAAGGGTATAATTCACCCCTCCACTTT.

The genes are TRBV28 and TRBJ1-2, with D possibly being TRBD1 (6 bases). V gave up 5 bases and J gave up 0 bases, with 19 bases separating them. Germline V gene sequence: CDR1 MDHEN, CDR2 SYDVKM. CDR3 length: 17 amino acids. The CDR3 loop reads CASSHNYLGGTNYGYTF. The CDR3 DNA reads as TGTGCCAGCAGTCATAATTATCTAGGGGGAACTAACTATGGCTACACCTTC.

The chain employs TRBV7-3 and TRBJ2-7; perhaps TRBD2 as D (6 bases). The V gene's germline CDR1 is SGHTA and CDR2 FQGTGA. This CDR3 spans 15 amino acids. Trimming removed 2 bases at V and 6 bases at J, with 17 bases between. As DNA, the CDR3 is TGTGCCAGCAGCTTATTTCCCCGGGAGTCAGCCGAGCAGTACTTC. This gives the protein CASSLFPRESAEQYF.

The rearrangement links TRBV18 to TRBJ1-6, with TRBD1 matching 7 bases. Germline-derived CDR1 and CDR2 are KGHSH and LQKENI. There are 14 residues in the CDR3. After removal of 6 bases from V and 7 bases from J, the junction contained 6 bases not matched to a gene. CDR3 residues: CASSPGQSNSPLHF. CDR3 DNA: TGTGCCAGCTCCCCGGGACAGTCAAATTCACCCCTCCACTTT.

The V and J genes are TRBV2 and TRBJ2-1; 9 nucleotides line up with TRBD2. This CDR3 region has 14 residues. The J segment lost 8 bases and the V segment lost 7 bases, leaving 9 bases of the junction unmatched. Germline CDR1 SNHLY, CDR2 FYNNEI. As DNA, the CDR3 is TGTGCCAGCAAGGAGGGCGGGAGGGCGGATGAGCAGTTCTTC. It is translated as CASKEGGRADEQFF.

V gene TRBV6-2 or TRBV6-3 combines with J gene TRBJ1-4; unclear D gene. V lost 2 bases, J lost 11 bases, and 6 bases lay in between. The CDR3 has 11 residues. CDR1 is MNHEY and CDR2 is SVGEGT in the germline V gene. The CDR3 region has the DNA TGTGCCAGCAGTTACCATCAGAAACTGTTTTTT. The encoded protein is CASSYHQKLFF.

This chain joins TRBV2 and TRBJ1-4, with a weak D call TRBD1 (5 bases). The germline V gene encodes CDR1 SNHLY and CDR2 FYNNEI. V was clipped by 8 bases and J by 7 bases, with 14 bases between them. This CDR3 has 13 amino acids. Here the CDR3 DNA reads TGTGCCAGCGGCCTATGGGGCAGTGAAAAACTGTTTTTT. This gives the protein CASGLWGSEKLFF.

The rearrangement links TRBV18 to TRBJ1-5, with D possibly matching TRBD1 (5 bases). The CDR3 runs 15 residues. V lost 4 bases, J lost 6 bases, and 16 bases lay in between. Germline-derived CDR1 and CDR2 are KGHSH and LQKENI. The CDR3 is CASSQEGGVGQPQHF. DNA of the CDR3: TGTGCCAGCTCACAGGAGGGAGGGGTTGGTCAGCCCCAGCATTTT.

The rearrangement uses TRBV12-3 or TRBV12-4 and TRBJ1-1; D unresolved. CDR3 length: 13 amino acids. Trimming left V 5 bases short and J 5 bases short, with 12 bases between. The CDR3, as DNA: TGTGCCAGCAGTCAATTGCGGAGGACTGAAGCTTTCTTT. This sequence encodes CASSQLRRTEAFF.

The J gene is TRBJ1-2, the V gene TRBV9; D is unresolved. V gave up 0 bases and J gave up 2 bases, with 11 bases separating them. Germline lookup yields CDR1 SGDLS and CDR2 YYNGEE. The CDR3 runs 15 residues. The CDR3 region is CASSVDHIGNYGYTF. Here the CDR3 DNA reads TGTGCCAGCAGCGTAGACCACATCGGAAACTATGGCTACACCTTC.

The chain couples TRBV27 to TRBJ2-5; 8 positions agree with TRBD2. With V trimmed by 7 bases and J by 2 bases, 6 bases remained unmatched. This CDR3 is built from 14 residues. Germline assignment: CDR1 MNHEY and CDR2 SMNVEV (reference sequence). CDR3 sequence: CASKVAGGQETQYF. CDR3 bases: TGTGCCAGCAAAGTGGCGGGGGGACAAGAGACCCAGTACTTC.

The chain has TRBV15 and TRBJ2-7; D uncertain. Per germline, CDR1 LNHNV and CDR2 YYDKDF (reference sequence). The CDR3 length is 15 residues. Trimming took 1 base from V and 2 from J, leaving 12 bases between them. The CDR3: CATSRGGGGTYEQYF. CDR3 DNA sequence: TGTGCCACCAGCAGAGGCGGCGGCGGAACCTACGAGCAGTACTTC. Complete variable domain (other parts from reference TRBV15 and TRBJ2-7): DAMVIQNPRYQVTQFGKPVTLSCSQTLNHNVMYWYQQKSSQAPKLLFHYYDKDFNNEADTPDNFQSRRPNTSFCFLDIRSPGLGDTAMYLCATSRGGGGTYEQYFGPGTRLTVT.

This clone showed up just once. The chain recombines TRBV6-2 or TRBV6-3 with TRBJ2-7; 7 positions agree with TRBD1. The trim removed 4 bases at V and 0 bases at J, leaving 3 bases unmatched. This CDR3 is 14 amino acids long. The germline V gene has CDR1 MNHEY and CDR2 SVGEGT. The CDR3 reads CASSLDRDSYEQYF. CDR3 nucleotide sequence: TGTGCCAGCAGTTTAGACAGGGACTCCTACGAGCAGTACTTC.

The J gene is TRBJ1-4, the V gene TRBV2; 9 bases match TRBD1. The V segment lost 7 bases and the J segment 3 bases; nucleotides outside the gene matches: 12. The CDR3 sequence is 17 residues long. The V gene's germline CDR1 is SNHLY and CDR2 FYNNEI. The CDR3 DNA reads as TGTGCCAGCAACAGCGGACAGGGGATCTCACCTAATGAAAAACTGTTTTTT. The encoded protein is CASNSGQGISPNEKLFF.

The chain couples TRBV7-9 to TRBJ2-1; D is unresolved. The CDR3 consists of 15 residues. Germline loops: CDR1 SEHNR, CDR2 FQNEAQ (reference sequence). The V and J ends lost 0 bases and 3 bases respectively, with 9 bases between them. CDR3 protein: CASSLAQYNYNEQFF. As DNA, the CDR3 is TGTGCCAGCAGCTTAGCGCAGTACAACTACAATGAGCAGTTCTTC.

The gene calls are TRBV19 and TRBJ1-5; TRBD1 is a possible D gene (6 bases). The CDR3 is made up of 15 amino acids. Germline V gives CDR1 LNHDA, CDR2 SQIVND (reference sequence). The V end lost 3 bases, the J end lost 5 bases, and 14 bases lay between the germline ends. For the CDR3, the DNA is TGTGCCAGTAGTATGCCGCCCGGGGGCGATCAGCCCCAGCATTTT. It encodes CASSMPPGGDQPQHF.